Sequencing of this TCR beta chain was carried out in a study of cytomegalovirus exposure and HLA in healthy donors. The study's findings and limits: Reported performance of the classifier showed diagnosis of cytomegalovirus status with high specificity and sensitivity.

The CDR3 has 14 amino acids. Trimming cost V 2 bases and J 7 bases; bases outside gene matches: 5. The germline gives CDR1 MGHDK, CDR2 SYGVNS. Of note for this clone: Its antigen remains unidentified.

The PCR was carried out with 60 Vbeta primers and 13 Jbeta primers. TCRdb's copy holds only in-frame clones and misses some; the assay was immunoSEQ multiplex PCR. This sample has about 140,000 clones, with around 80% found just once. The material sequenced was PBMCs. This receptor was identified in a man aged 40-50 years in good health and CMV-seronegative. This chain uses TRBV25-1 with TRBJ1-2; 9 bases agree with TRBD1. As DNA, the CDR3 is TGTGCCAGCAGTGAAGTGGGACAGGGCGCTGGCTACACCTTC. Amino acids: CASSEVGQGAGYTF.